This is a list of T cell receptor beta chains from one sample in a study of blood T cells in healthy people across ages. TCRdb called the 5' RACE reads again in MiXCR, with one record for every CDR3 protein. The sample includes about 1.7 million distinct CDR3 sequences, roughly 30% of them seen just once. The specimen sequenced was blood. The receptor source for this set is a woman between 25 and 40 years old in good health. The CDR3 runs from the conserved cysteine through the conserved F or W.

j_call v_call cdr3_aa
TRBJ2-7 TRBV7-9 CASSLGQLSYEQYF
TRBJ2-1 TRBV7-3 CASSLSFDGLMNEQFF
NA TRBV6-5 CASSPPQREFYNEQYF
TRBJ1-5 TRBV18 CASSQGQSYQPQHF
TRBJ2-1 TRBV10-2 CASIRAGGTYNEQFF
TRBJ2-7 TRBV6-1 CASSDPGRLYEQYF
TRBJ1-1 TRBV5-1 CASSSGTEGVAEAFF
TRBJ2-1 TRBV3-1 CASSPRVGGAEQFF
TRBJ1-5 TRBV24-1 CATGSGSSQPQHF
TRBJ1-2 TRBV4-1 CVSSLGQDYGYTF
TRBJ1-1 TRBV29-1 CSVELLRDGREAFF
TRBJ1-5 TRBV12-3/TRBV12-4 CVRTSGRFEPQHF
TRBJ2-2 TRBV29-1 CSVGIETQYFGPGTGELFF
TRBJ1-2 TRBV6-1 CASSWDSTNYGYTF
TRBJ2-5 TRBV3-1 CASSQKCGTQYF
TRBJ2-3 TRBV2 CASSVEAAKSTDTQYF
TRBJ1-1 TRBV5-1 CASSLEGQAGNTEAFF
TRBJ2-5 TRBV3-1 CASSKLAGQETQYF
TRBJ1-4 TRBV5-5 CASSLAAGFNEKLFF
TRBJ2-5 TRBV6-2/TRBV6-3 CASSVLAGGRETQYF
TRBJ2-1 TRBV7-2 CASSLDTRQGSRYNEQFF
TRBJ1-5 TRBV6-1 CASTGDSNQPQHF
TRBJ2-6 TRBV7-2 CARGGGSGANVLTF
TRBJ2-3 TRBV2 CASGESITAHTQYF
TRBJ2-3 TRBV12-3/TRBV12-4 CASRQLAGGPDTQYF
TRBJ1-5 TRBV6-2/TRBV6-3 CASSPRGLSNQPQHF
TRBJ2-2 TRBV5-1 CASSAGQPNTGELFF
TRBJ2-3 TRBV7-2 CASSLGSGTSGNTQYF
TRBJ2-7 TRBV6-1 CASRMTGRNYEQYF
TRBJ1-2 TRBV7-9 CASTLTGDYGYTF
NA TRBV10-3 CAISEGQSLSEQYF
NA TRBV28 CASSQTVEETQYF
TRBJ2-1 TRBV7-2 CASSPVGGAFTPNNEQFF
TRBJ1-6 TRBV5-1 CASSLDGTGTSPLHF
TRBJ2-7 TRBV4-2 CVSSQGSSASYEQYF